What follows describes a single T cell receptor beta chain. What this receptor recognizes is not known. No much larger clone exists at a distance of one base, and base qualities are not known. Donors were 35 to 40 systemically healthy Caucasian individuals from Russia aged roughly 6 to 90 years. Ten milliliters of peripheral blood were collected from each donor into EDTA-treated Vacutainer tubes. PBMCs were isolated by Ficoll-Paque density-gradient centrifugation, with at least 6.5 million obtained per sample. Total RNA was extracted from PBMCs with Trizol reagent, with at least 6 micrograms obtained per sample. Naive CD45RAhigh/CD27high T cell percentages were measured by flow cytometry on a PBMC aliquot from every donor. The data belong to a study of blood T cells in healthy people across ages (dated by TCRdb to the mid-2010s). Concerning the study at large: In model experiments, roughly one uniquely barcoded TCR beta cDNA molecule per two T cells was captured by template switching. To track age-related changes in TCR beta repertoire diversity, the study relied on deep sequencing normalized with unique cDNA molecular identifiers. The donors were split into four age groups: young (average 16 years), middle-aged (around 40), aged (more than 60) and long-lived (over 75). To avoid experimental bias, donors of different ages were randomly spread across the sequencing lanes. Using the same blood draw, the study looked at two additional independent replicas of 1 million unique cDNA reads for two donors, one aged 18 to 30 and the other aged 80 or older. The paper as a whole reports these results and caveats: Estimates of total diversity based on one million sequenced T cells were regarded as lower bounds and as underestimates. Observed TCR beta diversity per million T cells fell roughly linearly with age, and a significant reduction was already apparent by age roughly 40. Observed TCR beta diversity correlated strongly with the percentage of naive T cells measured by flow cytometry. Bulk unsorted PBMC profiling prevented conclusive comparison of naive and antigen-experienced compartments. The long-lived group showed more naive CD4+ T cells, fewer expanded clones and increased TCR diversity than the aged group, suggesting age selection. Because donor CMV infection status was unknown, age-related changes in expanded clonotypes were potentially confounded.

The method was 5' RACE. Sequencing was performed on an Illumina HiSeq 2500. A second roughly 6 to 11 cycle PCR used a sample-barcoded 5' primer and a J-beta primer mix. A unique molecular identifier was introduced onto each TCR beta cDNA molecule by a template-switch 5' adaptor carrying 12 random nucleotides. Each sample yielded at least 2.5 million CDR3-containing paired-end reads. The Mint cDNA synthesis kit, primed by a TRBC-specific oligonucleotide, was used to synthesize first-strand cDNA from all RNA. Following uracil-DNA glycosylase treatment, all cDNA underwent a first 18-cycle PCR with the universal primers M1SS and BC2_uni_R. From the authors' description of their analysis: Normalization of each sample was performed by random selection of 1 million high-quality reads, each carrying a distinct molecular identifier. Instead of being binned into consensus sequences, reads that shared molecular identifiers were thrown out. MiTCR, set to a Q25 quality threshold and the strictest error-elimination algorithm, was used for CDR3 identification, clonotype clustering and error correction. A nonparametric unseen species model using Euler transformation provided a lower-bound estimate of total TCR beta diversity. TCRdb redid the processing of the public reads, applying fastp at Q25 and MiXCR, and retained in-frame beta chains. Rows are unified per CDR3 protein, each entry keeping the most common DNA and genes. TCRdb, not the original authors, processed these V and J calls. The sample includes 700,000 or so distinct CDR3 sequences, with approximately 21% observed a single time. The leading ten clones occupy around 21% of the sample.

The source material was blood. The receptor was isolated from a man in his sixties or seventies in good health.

The DNA sequence is TGTGCCAGTAGTATTCCGGACCCTAGCTACGAGCAGTACTTC. Protein translation: CASSIPDPSYEQYF. In this chain, TRBV19 is recombined with TRBJ2-7, with no reliable assignment of the D segment. As encoded in the germline V gene (reference sequence), CDR1 is LNHDA while CDR2 is SQIVND. V was cut back by 3 bases and J by 3 bases, leaving a gap of 12 bases between them. Reading from cysteine to phenylalanine, the CDR3 counts 14 amino acids. The entry retains the CDR3 DNA only, 42 bases that are in frame from base 1.